This entry concerns a single T cell receptor (beta chain). The entry originates in a study of blood T cell repertoires in COVID-19. Study-level background: The United States, Italy and Spain supplied acute and convalescent COVID-19 samples.

Using immunoSEQ multiplex PCR, the repertoire was profiled, and TCRdb retains in-frame clones only, with some absent. The data show about 350,000 clones, approximately 86% seen once. Looked up from germline, CDR1 is LNHDA and CDR2 is SQIVND (reference sequence). The CDR3 is 14 residues long. Trimming cost V 9 bases and J 5 bases, with 16 bases left between them. Sample: peripheral blood. The chain employs TRBV19 and TRBJ2-2, with a tentative D call TRBD2 (7 bases). The source of this sequence is a woman in her sixties or seventies with COVID-19, enrolled during active disease. CDR3 nucleotide sequence: TGTGCCAGCGCCCGGGGGCGGGGGACCGGGGAGCTGTTTTTT. Amino acids: CASARGRGTGELFF.